The 19 T cell receptor beta chains listed next were all sequenced from one sample in a study of CD8 T cells in ankylosing spondylitis. Study-level findings and limits: Made up of fewer than ten highly homologous variants, a TCR beta motif appeared characteristic of ankylosing spondylitis blood.

TCRdb reprocessed the 5' RACE reads with MiXCR, giving one entry per CDR3 protein. The sample lists fewer than 400,000 distinct CDR3 sequences; 8% were seen once. The antigens of these receptors remain unknown. Sequenced material: blood, either unsorted or a sorted T cell fraction (not recorded which). The receptors were gathered from a male donor with ankylosing spondylitis.

The sample holds many counts of this clonotype. This chain links TRBV16 with TRBJ1-2, with 9 bases lining up with TRBD1. CDR1 is KGHSY, CDR2 FQNENV, per germline. The CDR3 contains 17 residues. The V gene end was trimmed by 0 bases and the J gene end by 0 bases; junction bases not matched to a gene: 5. DNA of the CDR3: TGTGCCAGCAGCCAATCCGGGACAGGGCGGACTAACTATGGCTACACCTTC. Amino acid sequence: CASSQSGTGRTNYGYTF.

In this sample, this clonotype turned up many times. The chain carries TRBV29-1 and TRBJ2-4; D might be TRBD2 (6 bases). From germline, CDR1 is SQVTM and CDR2 ANQGSEA. The CDR3 has 17 residues. Trimming cost V 0 bases and J 0 bases, with 15 bases left between them. This CDR3 is CSVEDRDSRLAKNIQYF. The CDR3 DNA reads as TGCAGCGTTGAAGATAGGGACTCAAGACTAGCCAAAAACATTCAGTACTTC.

This clonotype was seen many times. V is TRBV12-3 or TRBV12-4 and J is TRBJ2-2; 9 bases line up with TRBD1. Trimming at V came to 5 bases and at J to 6 bases, leaving 1 base not matched to a gene. CDR3 size: 13 residues. CDR3: CASSRQGAGELFF. Here the CDR3 DNA reads TGTGCCAGCAGTCGACAGGGGGCCGGGGAGCTGTTTTTT.

This clonotype turned up a few times. The chain joins TRBV29-1 to TRBJ2-5; perhaps D is TRBD1 or TRBD2 (6 bases each). V gave up 8 bases and J gave up 5 bases, with 18 bases separating them. The CDR3 spans 13 residues. Germline V gene sequence: CDR1 SQVTM, CDR2 ANQGSEA. The CDR3 DNA reads TGCAGCCTCCTTGGCGGAGGGGGGGAGACCCAGTACTTC. Translating it yields CSLLGGGGETQYF.

CDR3 nucleotides: TGCAGTGCTAGAGGGTCCGGGACAGCCGACACCTACGAGCAGTACTTC. Its protein is CSARGSGTADTYEQYF. The chain links TRBV20-1 to TRBJ2-7; 7 bases match TRBD1. Germline CDR1 is DFQATT and CDR2 is SNEGSKA (reference sequence). V gave up 1 base and J gave up 2 bases; unmatched junction bases: 11. This CDR3 region has 16 residues.

This clonotype was detected only a few times. The chain joins TRBV20-1 to TRBJ2-5; possibly TRBD1 for D (5 bases). CDR1 is DFQATT, CDR2 SNEGSKA, per germline (reference sequence). This CDR3 is 13 amino acids long. Trimming took off 1 base at V and 1 base at J, with 7 bases between the two ends. The chain's CDR3 is CSARGQSQETQYF. DNA of the CDR3: TGCAGTGCTAGAGGACAGTCCCAAGAGACCCAGTACTTC.

Only a few counts were recorded for this clonotype. This chain's CDR3 is CASSLDTGVGNTEAFF. CDR3 bases: TGTGCCAGCAGCTTAGACACAGGGGTGGGGAACACTGAAGCTTTCTTT. The chain couples TRBV7-9 to TRBJ1-1, with TRBD1 identical over 7 bases. The germline gives CDR1 SEHNR, CDR2 FQNEAQ (reference sequence). This CDR3 spans 16 amino acids. The V segment lost 1 base and the J segment 1 base; nucleotides outside the gene matches: 6.

In its sample, this clonotype was seen a few times. This chain uses TRBV6-1 with TRBJ1-2; D perhaps matches TRBD1 (5 bases). V lost 5 bases, J lost 4 bases, and 26 bases lay in between. The CDR3 extends over 18 amino acids. Germline CDR1 and CDR2: MNHNS and SASEGT. The CDR3 DNA sequence: TGTGCCAGCAGTCGGGTAGGGCAGGGCTACACCAAAATCTATGGCTACACCTTC. It codes for CASSRVGQGYTKIYGYTF.

This clonotype was observed many times. The rearrangement links TRBV5-1 to TRBJ2-1; D gene uncertain. The CDR3 covers 18 residues. Deletions cut 4 bases from V and 0 bases from J, with 20 bases between. In germline, CDR1 is SGHRS, CDR2 YFSETQ. CDR3 coding DNA: TGCGCCAGCAGCCCGACCTCTAGTTGGACCAGCTCCTACAATGAGCAGTTCTTC. This gives the protein CASSPTSSWTSSYNEQFF.

This clonotype has more than one count but fewer than ten. J is TRBJ2-1 and V is TRBV6-2 or TRBV6-3, with D maybe TRBD2 (6 bases). Germline lookup yields CDR1 MNHEY and CDR2 SVGEGT. The ends were cut back, 6 bases at V and 9 bases at J, with 18 bases in the middle. This CDR3 comprises 14 residues. CDR3 protein: CASSLRTGVGEQFF. The CDR3 DNA follows: TGTGCCAGCAGCCTCCGGACGGGAGTTGGTGAGCAGTTCTTC.

This clonotype has a handful of counts. The chain recombines TRBV2 with TRBJ1-1; weak D call: TRBD1 (6 bases). Trimming cost V 4 bases and J 0 bases, with 15 bases left between them. Germline CDR1 reads SNHLY; CDR2 reads FYNNEI. This CDR3 is built from 16 residues. The CDR3 region is CASSVPGQIMNTEAFF. In DNA form, the CDR3 reads TGTGCCAGCAGTGTACCAGGACAGATCATGAACACTGAAGCTTTCTTT. Based on the CDR3 plus reference TRBV2 and TRBJ1-1, the full variable domain is EPEVTQTPSHQVTQMGQEVILRCVPISNHLYFYWYRQILGQKVEFLVSFYNNEISEKSEIFDDQFSVERPDGSNFTLKIRSTKLEDSAMYFCASSVPGQIMNTEAFFGQGTRLTVV.

The chain recombines TRBV9 with TRBJ1-2; D is uncertain. Trimming shortened V by 1 base and J by 2 bases, and 12 bases separated the two germline ends. Germline assignment: CDR1 SGDLS and CDR2 YYNGEE. This CDR3 contains 15 residues. CDR3 DNA: TGTGCCAGCAGCGTATTCGGAGTTGCCAACTATGGCTACACCTTC. This encodes CASSVFGVANYGYTF.

The chain links TRBV28 to TRBJ1-3, with TRBD1 identical over 8 bases. V was clipped by 6 bases and J by 4 bases; unmatched bases: 2. Germline V gives CDR1 MDHEN, CDR2 SYDVKM. This CDR3 has 13 residues. The CDR3 DNA follows: TGTGCCAGCAGCCGGACAGGGGGAAACACCATATATTTT. It translates to CASSRTGGNTIYF.

This chain connects TRBV14 to TRBJ2-7; 9 bases align to TRBD2. CDR1 SGHDN and CDR2 FVKESK come from the germline V gene. This CDR3 region has 15 residues. After removal of 3 bases from V and 0 bases from J, the junction contained 3 bases not matched to a gene. CDR3 bases: TGTGCCAGCAGCCACGGACTAGCGTCCTCCTACGAGCAGTACTTC. This encodes CASSHGLASSYEQYF.

This clonotype has ten or more counts. At one end the junction does not follow the germline gene, possibly because of a read error. V is TRBV14 and J is TRBJ2-7; D may correspond to TRBD1 or TRBD2 (5 bases each). This CDR3 region has 13 residues. Germline lookup yields CDR1 SGHDN and CDR2 FVKESK. Here the CDR3 DNA reads TGTGCCAGCAGCCAAGATGGGGGACGGCCACCCCGGTTC. Amino acid sequence: CASSQDGGRPPRF.

This clonotype was detected only a few times. V is TRBV24-1 and J is TRBJ2-1; tentatively, D is TRBD2 (5 bases). Germline V gene sequence: CDR1 KGHDR, CDR2 SFDVKD. The CDR3 runs 18 residues. The V end lost 3 bases, the J end lost 0 bases, and 17 bases lay between the germline ends. The CDR3 is CATSDNQRTVSSYNEQFF. CDR3 in DNA: TGTGCCACCAGTGATAACCAGCGGACCGTTAGCTCCTACAATGAGCAGTTCTTC.

This sequence joins TRBV20-1 and TRBJ2-1; TRBD1 matches 10 bases. This CDR3 comprises 16 residues. Germline values: CDR1 DFQATT, CDR2 SNEGSKA (reference sequence). The junction had 14 bases not matched to a gene; V was cut back by 4 bases and J by 8 bases. The CDR3 sequence: CSATGEGDRGLHEQFF. In DNA form, the CDR3 reads TGCAGTGCTACAGGGGAGGGGGACAGGGGATTGCATGAGCAGTTCTTC.

This clonotype was counted only a few times. The rearrangement joins TRBV12-3 or TRBV12-4 to TRBJ1-5; perhaps TRBD1 as D (6 bases). V dropped 2 bases and J dropped 7 bases, with 12 bases sitting between them. The CDR3 runs 14 residues. CDR3 nucleotide sequence: TGTGCCAGCAGTTTAACAGGGATGCAGCAGCCCCAGCATTTT. As protein: CASSLTGMQQPQHF.

The chain is built from TRBV5-1 and TRBJ2-3; TRBD2 is a possible D gene (6 bases). CDR3 length: 14 residues. CDR1 and CDR2 (germline): SGHRS, YFSETQ. Trimming stripped 7 bases from V and 2 bases from J, with 14 bases between. As DNA, the CDR3 is TGCGCCAGCGCCACCTTAGCGGCCACAGATACGCAGTATTTT. Translating gives CASATLAATDTQYF.